This T cell receptor beta chain appears in the sequencing data of a study of CD8 T cells in Susac syndrome. Whole-study context: Sequenced Susac syndrome patients included over five with active disease and 8 or 9 who were in remission. Patients with Susac syndrome had blood drawn and were at that point therapy-naive, on corticosteroids, or on intravenous immunoglobulin alone.

Study-wide results and limits: Susac syndrome CD8+ repertoires were clonally expanded, most strongly in CD8+ TEMRA cells.

Germline-derived CDR1 and CDR2 are DFQATT and SNEGSKA (reference sequence). J lost 7 bases, V lost 6 bases, and 5 bases had no gene match. The CDR3 runs 11 residues. An input of about 0.5 to 1 ug of RNA was subjected to reverse transcription using random hexamers. TCRdb itself ran the immunoSEQ multiplex PCR reads through MiXCR, one entry per CDR3 protein. This table has about 190,000 distinct CDR3 sequences, 95% appearing once. With regard to this clonotype: Its antigen is as yet unknown.

The chain joins TRBV20-1 to TRBJ2-7, with 8 bases identical to TRBD1. The sample taken for sequencing was CD8+ T cells from PBMCs. The TCR originated in a human donor with Susac syndrome. The CDR3 DNA sequence: TGCAGTGCCGGGACAGGCGGGGAGCAGTACTTC. It translates to CSAGTGGEQYF.